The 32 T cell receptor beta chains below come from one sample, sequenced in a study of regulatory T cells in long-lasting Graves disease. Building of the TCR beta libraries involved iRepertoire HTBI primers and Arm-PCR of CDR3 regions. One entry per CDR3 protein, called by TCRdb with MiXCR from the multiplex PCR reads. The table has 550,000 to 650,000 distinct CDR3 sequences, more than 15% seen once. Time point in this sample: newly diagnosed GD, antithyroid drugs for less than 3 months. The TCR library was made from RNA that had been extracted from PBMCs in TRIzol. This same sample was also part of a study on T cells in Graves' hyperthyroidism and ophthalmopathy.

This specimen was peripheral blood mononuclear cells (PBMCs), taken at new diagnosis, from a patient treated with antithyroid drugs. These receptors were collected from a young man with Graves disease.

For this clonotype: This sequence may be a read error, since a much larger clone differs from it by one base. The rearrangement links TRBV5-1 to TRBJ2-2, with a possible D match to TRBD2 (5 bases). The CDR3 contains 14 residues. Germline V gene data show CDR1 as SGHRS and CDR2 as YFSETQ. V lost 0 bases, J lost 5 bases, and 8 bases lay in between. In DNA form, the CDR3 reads TGCGCCAGCAGCTTGGCCGAGGGAACCGGGGAGCTGTTTTTT. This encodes CASSLAEGTGELFF. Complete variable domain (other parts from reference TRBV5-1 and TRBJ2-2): KAGVTQTPRYLIKTRGQQVTLSCSPISGHRSVSWYQQTPGQGLQFLFEYFSETQRNKGNFPGRFSGRQFSNSRSEMNVSTLELGDSALYLCASSLAEGTGELFFGEGSRLTVL.

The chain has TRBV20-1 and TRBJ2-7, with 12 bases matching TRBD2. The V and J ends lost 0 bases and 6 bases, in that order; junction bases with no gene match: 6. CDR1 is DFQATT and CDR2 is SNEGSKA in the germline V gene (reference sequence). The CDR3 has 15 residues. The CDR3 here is CSARDMRTSGIEQYF. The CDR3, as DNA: TGCAGTGCTAGAGATATGAGGACTAGCGGGATCGAGCAGTACTTC.

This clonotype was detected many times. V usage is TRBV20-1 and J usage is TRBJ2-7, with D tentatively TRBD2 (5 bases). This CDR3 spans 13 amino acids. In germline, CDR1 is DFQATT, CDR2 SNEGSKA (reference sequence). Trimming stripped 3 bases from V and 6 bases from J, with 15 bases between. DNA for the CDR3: TGCAGTGCTAGTTGGACTCCTTCTACCGAGCAGTACTTC. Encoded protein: CSASWTPSTEQYF.

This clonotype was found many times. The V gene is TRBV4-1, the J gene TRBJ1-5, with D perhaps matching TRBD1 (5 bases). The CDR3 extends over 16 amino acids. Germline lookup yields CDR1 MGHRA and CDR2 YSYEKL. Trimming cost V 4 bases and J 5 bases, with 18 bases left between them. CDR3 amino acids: CASSRGSDQGDQPQHF. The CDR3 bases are TGCGCCAGCAGCCGGGGTTCCGATCAGGGCGATCAGCCCCAGCATTTT.

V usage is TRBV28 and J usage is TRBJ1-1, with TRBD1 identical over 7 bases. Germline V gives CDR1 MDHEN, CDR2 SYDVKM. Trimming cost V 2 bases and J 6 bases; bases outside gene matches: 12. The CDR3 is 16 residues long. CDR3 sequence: CASSLAGGTGAAEAFF. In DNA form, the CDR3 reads TGTGCCAGCAGTTTAGCCGGGGGTACAGGGGCGGCTGAAGCTTTCTTT.

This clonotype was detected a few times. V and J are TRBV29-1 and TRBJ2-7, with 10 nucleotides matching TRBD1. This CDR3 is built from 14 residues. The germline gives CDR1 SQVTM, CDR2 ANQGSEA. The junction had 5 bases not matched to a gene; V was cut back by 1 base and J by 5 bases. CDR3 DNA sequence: TGCAGCGTTGAAGGACAGGGGGCCCCCAACGAGCAGTACTTC. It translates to CSVEGQGAPNEQYF.

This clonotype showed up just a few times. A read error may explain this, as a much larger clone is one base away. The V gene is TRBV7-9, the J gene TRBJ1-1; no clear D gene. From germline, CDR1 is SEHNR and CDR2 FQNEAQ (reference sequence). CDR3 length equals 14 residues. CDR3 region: CATSLAPSNTEAFF. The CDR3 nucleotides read TGTGCCACCAGCTTAGCCCCTTCGAACACTGAAGCTTTCTTT.

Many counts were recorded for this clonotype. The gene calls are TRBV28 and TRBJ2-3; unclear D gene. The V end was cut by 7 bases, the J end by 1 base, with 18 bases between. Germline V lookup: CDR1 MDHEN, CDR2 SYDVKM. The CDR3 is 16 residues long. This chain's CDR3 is CASTPRRSRGTDTQYF. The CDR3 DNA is TGTGCCAGCACCCCCCGACGGAGTAGGGGCACAGATACGCAGTATTTT.

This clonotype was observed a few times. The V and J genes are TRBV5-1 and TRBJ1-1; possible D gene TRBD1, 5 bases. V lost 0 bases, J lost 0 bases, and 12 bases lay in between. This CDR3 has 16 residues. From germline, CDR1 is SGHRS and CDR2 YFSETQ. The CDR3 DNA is TGCGCCAGCAGCTTGGAGAGGGGAGAATTGAACACTGAAGCTTTCTTT. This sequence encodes CASSLERGELNTEAFF.

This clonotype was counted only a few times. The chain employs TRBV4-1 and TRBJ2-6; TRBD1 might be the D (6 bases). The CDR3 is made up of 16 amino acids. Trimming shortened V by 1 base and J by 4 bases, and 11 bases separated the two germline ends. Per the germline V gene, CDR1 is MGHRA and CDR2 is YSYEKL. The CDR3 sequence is CASSQVGRGGANVLTF. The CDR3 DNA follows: TGCGCCAGCAGCCAAGTAGGCAGGGGAGGGGCCAACGTCCTGACTTTC.

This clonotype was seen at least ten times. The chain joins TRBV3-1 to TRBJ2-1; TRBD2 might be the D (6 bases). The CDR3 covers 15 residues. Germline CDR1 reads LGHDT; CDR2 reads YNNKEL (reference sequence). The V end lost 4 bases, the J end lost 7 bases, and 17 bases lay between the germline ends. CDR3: CASSPGPTGVNEQFF. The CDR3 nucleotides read TGTGCCAGCAGCCCTGGACCAACGGGGGTGAATGAGCAGTTCTTC.

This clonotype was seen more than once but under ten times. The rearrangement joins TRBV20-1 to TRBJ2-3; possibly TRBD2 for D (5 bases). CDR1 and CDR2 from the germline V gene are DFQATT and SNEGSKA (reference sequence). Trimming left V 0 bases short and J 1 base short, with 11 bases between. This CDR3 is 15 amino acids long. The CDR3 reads CSARDRVGGTDTQYF. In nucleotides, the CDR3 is TGCAGTGCTAGAGATCGCGTGGGAGGCACAGATACGCAGTATTTT.

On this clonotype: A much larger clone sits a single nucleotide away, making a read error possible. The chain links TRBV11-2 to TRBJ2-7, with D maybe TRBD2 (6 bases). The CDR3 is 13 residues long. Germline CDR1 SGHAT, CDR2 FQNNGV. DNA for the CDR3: TGTGCCGGCAGCACATTCGGGGGCTACGAGCAGTACTTC. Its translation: CAGSTFGGYEQYF. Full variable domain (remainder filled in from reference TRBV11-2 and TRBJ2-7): EAGVAQSPRYKIIEKRQSVAFWCNPISGHATLYWYQQILGQGPKLLIQFQNNGVVDDSQLPKDRFSAERLKGVDSTLKIQPAKLEDSAVYLCAGSTFGGYEQYFGPGTRLTVT.

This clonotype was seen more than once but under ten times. This CDR3 is CSVQRQIGIDEQYF. Here the CDR3 DNA reads TGCAGCGTTCAAAGACAGATAGGGATCGACGAGCAGTACTTC. This chain joins TRBV29-1 and TRBJ2-7; weak D call: TRBD1 (5 bases). Per germline, CDR1 SQVTM and CDR2 ANQGSEA. V lost 5 bases to trimming and J lost 5 bases, with 19 bases between them. The CDR3 runs to 14 residues.

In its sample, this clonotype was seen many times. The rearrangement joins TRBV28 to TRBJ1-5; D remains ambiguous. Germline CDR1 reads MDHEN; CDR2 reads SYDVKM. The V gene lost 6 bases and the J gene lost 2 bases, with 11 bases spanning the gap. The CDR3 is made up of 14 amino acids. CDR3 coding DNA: TGTGCCAGCAGCCCCGACGGCCGCAATCAGCCCCAGCATTTT. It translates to CASSPDGRNQPQHF.

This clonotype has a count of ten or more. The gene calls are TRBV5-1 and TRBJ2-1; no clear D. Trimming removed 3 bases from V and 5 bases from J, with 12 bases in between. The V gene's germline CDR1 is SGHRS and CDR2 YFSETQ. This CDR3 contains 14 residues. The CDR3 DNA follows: TGCGCCAGCAGCTGGGGATCCCCCCACAATGAGCAGTTCTTC. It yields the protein CASSWGSPHNEQFF.

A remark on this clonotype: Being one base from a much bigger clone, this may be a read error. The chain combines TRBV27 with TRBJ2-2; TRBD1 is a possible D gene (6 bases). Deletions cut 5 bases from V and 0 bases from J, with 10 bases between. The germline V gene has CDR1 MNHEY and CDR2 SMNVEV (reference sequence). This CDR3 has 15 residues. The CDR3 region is CASSPGTPNTGELFF. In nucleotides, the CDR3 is TGTGCCAGCAGTCCCGGGACACCGAACACCGGGGAGCTGTTTTTT.

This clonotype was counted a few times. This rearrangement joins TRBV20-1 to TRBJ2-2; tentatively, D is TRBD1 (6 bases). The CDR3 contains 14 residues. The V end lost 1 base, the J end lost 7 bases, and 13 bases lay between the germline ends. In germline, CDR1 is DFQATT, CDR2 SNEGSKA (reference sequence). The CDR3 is CSARVTGSHGELFF. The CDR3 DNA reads TGCAGTGCTAGAGTCACAGGGTCGCACGGGGAGCTGTTTTTT.

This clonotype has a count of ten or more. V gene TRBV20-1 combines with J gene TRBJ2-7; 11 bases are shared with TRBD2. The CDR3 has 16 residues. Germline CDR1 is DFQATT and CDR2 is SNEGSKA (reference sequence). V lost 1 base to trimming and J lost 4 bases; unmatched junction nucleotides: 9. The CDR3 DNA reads TGCAGTGCTAGAGCGGGACTAGCGGAGACTTCTTACGAGCAGTACTTC. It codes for CSARAGLAETSYEQYF.

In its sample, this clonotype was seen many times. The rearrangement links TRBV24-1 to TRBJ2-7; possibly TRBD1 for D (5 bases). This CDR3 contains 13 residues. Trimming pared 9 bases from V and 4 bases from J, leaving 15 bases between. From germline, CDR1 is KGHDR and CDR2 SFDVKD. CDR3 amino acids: CATAFQKGYEQYF. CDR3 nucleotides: TGTGCCACCGCGTTCCAAAAGGGGTACGAGCAGTACTTC.

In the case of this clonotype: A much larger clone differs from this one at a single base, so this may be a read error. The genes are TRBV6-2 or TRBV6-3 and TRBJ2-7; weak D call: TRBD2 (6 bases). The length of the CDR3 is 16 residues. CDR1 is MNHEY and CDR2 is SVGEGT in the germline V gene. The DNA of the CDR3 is TGTGCCAGCAGTCCCCCCGCTTGGGACTCACCCTACAAGCAGTACTTC. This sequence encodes CASSPPAWDSPYKQYF.

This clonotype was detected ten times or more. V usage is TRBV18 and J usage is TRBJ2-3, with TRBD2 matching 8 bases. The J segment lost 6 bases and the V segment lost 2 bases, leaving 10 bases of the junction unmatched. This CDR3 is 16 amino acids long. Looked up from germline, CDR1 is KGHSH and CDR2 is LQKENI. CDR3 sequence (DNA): TGTGCCAGCTCACCAATGACGGGACTAGGTGATGATACGCAGTATTTT. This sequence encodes CASSPMTGLGDDTQYF.

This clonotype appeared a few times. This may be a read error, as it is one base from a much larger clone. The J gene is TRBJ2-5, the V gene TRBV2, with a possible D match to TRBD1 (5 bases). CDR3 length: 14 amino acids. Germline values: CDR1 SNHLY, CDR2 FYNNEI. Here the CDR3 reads CASRRQINQEAQYF. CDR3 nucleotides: TGTGCCAGCAGGCGACAGATAAACCAAGAGGCCCAGTACTTC.

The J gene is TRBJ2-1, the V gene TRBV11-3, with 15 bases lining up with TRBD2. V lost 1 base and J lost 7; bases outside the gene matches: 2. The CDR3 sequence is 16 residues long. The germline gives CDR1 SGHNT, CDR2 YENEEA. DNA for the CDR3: TGTGCCAGCAGCTTAGGGACTAGCGGGAGGGGGAATGAGCAGTTCTTC. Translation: CASSLGTSGRGNEQFF.

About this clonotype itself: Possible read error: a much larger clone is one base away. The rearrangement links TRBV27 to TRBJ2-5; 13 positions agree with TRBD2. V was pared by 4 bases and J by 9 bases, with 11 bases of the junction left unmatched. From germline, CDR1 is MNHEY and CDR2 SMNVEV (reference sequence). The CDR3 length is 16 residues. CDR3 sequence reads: CASSSGLAGRARAQYF. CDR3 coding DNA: TGTGCCAGCAGTTCGGGACTAGCGGGGCGGGCCAGGGCCCAGTACTTC.

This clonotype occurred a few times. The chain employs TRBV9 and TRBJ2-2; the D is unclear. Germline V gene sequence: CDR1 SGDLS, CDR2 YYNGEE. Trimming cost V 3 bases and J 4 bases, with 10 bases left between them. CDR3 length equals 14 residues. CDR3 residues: CASSGPPGTGELFF. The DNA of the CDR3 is TGTGCCAGCAGCGGCCCCCCTGGCACCGGGGAGCTGTTTTTT.

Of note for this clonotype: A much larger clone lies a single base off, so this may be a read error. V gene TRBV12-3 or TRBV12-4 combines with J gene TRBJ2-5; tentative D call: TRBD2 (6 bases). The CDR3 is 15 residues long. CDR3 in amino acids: CASSPWRGVQETLYF. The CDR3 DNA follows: TGTGCCAGCAGCCCCTGGAGGGGAGTGCAAGAGACCCTGTACTTC.

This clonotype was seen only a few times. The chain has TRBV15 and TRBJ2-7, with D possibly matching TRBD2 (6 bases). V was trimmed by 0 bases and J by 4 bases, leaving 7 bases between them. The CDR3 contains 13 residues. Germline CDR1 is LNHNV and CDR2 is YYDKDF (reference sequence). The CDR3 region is CATSRDSGYEQYF. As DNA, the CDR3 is TGTGCCACCAGCAGAGATAGCGGATACGAGCAGTACTTC.

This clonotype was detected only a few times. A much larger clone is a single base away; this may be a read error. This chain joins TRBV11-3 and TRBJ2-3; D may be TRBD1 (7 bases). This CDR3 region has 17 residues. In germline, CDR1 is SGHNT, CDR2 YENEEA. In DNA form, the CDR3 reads TGTGCCAGCAGCCCCCAGACAGGGATCGGGAGAACAGATGCGCAGTATTTT. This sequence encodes CASSPQTGIGRTDAQYF.

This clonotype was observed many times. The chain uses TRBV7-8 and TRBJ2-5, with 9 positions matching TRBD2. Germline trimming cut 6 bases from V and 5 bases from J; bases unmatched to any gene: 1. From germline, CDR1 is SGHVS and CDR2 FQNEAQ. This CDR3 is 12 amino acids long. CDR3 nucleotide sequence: TGTGCCAGCAGGGCGGGAGGGGAGACCCAGTACTTC. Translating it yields CASRAGGETQYF. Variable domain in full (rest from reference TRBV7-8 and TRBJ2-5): GAGVSQSPRYKVAKRGQDVALRCDPISGHVSLFWYQQALGQGPEFLTYFQNEAQLDKSGLPSDRFFAERPEGSVSTLKIQRTQQEDSAVYLCASRAGGETQYFGPGTRLLVL.

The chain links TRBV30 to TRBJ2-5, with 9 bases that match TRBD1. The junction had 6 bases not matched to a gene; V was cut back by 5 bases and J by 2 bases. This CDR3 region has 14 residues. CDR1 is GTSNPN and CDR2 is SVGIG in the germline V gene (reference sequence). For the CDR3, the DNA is TGTGCCTGGCGGGACAGGGATTTACAAGAGACCCAGTACTTC. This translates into CAWRDRDLQETQYF.

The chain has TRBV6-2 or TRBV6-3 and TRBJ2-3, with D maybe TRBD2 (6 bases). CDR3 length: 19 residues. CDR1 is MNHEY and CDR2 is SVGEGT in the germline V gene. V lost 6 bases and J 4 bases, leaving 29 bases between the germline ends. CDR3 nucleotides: TGTGCCAGCAGCGAATCGGTTCTTCGGGGGAGTACGTCTGCAGATACGCAGTATTTT. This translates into CASSESVLRGSTSADTQYF.